This T cell receptor (beta chain) was recovered during a study of blood T cell repertoires in COVID-19. Study details: Material from acute and convalescent COVID-19 was sourced from the United States, Italy and Spain. PBMCs, B-cell-depleted T cells, or T cells were the source of the cDNA or gDNA that made up the material.

The assay was immunoSEQ multiplex PCR, and TCRdb's table has in-frame clones only and misses some. The sample includes 250,000 to 350,000 clones, approximately 85% of them seen just once. Per the germline V gene, CDR1 is SGHRS and CDR2 is YFSETQ. The CDR3 runs to 13 residues. Trimming stripped 3 bases from V and 8 bases from J, with 14 bases between. The receptor comes from a human donor with COVID-19, enrolled during active disease. The donor label of this sample is uncertain. The rearrangement links TRBV5-1 to TRBJ1-2; possibly TRBD1 for D (6 bases). Sequencing was performed on peripheral blood. The CDR3 nucleotides read TGCGCCAGCAGCTGGGCAGGGGAGAGGGGCTACACCTTC. Its translation: CASSWAGERGYTF.